The next 18 T cell receptor beta chains were all read from a single sample in a study of identical twins. TCRdb re-called the 5' RACE reads with MiXCR, one entry per CDR3 protein. Of roughly 260,000 distinct CDR3 sequences detected, about 14% appear once; the ten largest clones hold 7% to 9.5%. The sequencing input was memory (CD45RO+) T cells sorted from blood. These TCRs come from a woman younger than 35 in good health.

J is TRBJ2-1 and V is TRBV12-3 or TRBV12-4; 8 bases agree with TRBD2. The CDR3 spans 15 residues. Trimming at V came to 5 bases and at J to 0 bases, leaving 3 bases not matched to a gene. Here the CDR3 DNA reads TGTGCCAGCAGTGGGAGCGGGAGCTCCTACAATGAGCAGTTCTTC. Translated, it gives CASSGSGSSYNEQFF.

In its sample, this clonotype was seen a few times. The chain employs TRBV6-1 and TRBJ2-1; the match to TRBD2 covers 10 bases. Germline V gene data show CDR1 as MNHNS and CDR2 as SASEGT. V lost 7 bases, J lost 1 base, and 7 bases stayed unmatched. CDR3 length: 16 residues. The CDR3: CASNSGRAGSYNEQFF. In DNA form, the CDR3 reads TGTGCCAGCAACAGCGGGAGGGCCGGGTCCTACAATGAGCAGTTCTTC.

The chain recombines TRBV29-1 with TRBJ2-5, with unresolved D. Trimming left V 7 bases short and J 4 bases short, with 13 bases between. CDR3 size: 12 residues. Germline V gene data show CDR1 as SQVTM and CDR2 as ANQGSEA. The CDR3 is CSARQNRETQYF. In DNA, the CDR3 is TGCAGCGCAAGGCAGAATCGAGAGACCCAGTACTTC.

This clonotype was seen a few times. The chain carries TRBV20-1 and TRBJ2-1; 7 nucleotides align to TRBD1. The germline V gene has CDR1 DFQATT and CDR2 SNEGSKA (reference sequence). V gave up 4 bases and J gave up 8 bases; unmatched junction bases: 5. The CDR3 has 12 residues. The CDR3 DNA reads as TGCAGTGCTATACAGGGGACCTATGAGCAGTTCTTC. Translated, it gives CSAIQGTYEQFF.

This clonotype was observed many times. V and J are TRBV3-1 and TRBJ2-1; TRBD2 aligns across 9 bases. The germline CDR1 and CDR2 sequences are LGHDT and YNNKEL (reference sequence). This CDR3 has 14 residues. Trimming took 4 bases from V and 6 from J; bases not matched to a gene: 4. The CDR3 nucleotides are TGTGCCAGCAGCCCCGGGACTAGCCCCAATGAGCAGTTCTTC. It specifies CASSPGTSPNEQFF.

This clonotype was picked up a small number of times. The chain has TRBV6-5 and TRBJ2-3, with a tentative D call TRBD2 (6 bases). The CDR3 is 17 residues long. CDR1 is MNHEY and CDR2 is SVGAGI in the germline V gene. V lost 6 bases and J 0 bases, leaving 19 bases between the germline ends. This chain's CDR3 is CASSLEFSGTSTDTQYF. In nucleotides, the CDR3 is TGTGCCAGCAGCTTAGAATTCTCCGGGACTAGCACAGATACGCAGTATTTT.

The chain joins TRBV24-1 to TRBJ2-1, with 7 bases fitting TRBD2. CDR3 length: 13 residues. In germline, CDR1 is KGHDR, CDR2 SFDVKD. Losses at the gene ends were 9 bases for V and 8 bases for J; bases not matched to a gene: 9. The DNA of the CDR3 is TGTGCCACCGGGGAGGGAACTTTGGATGAGCAGTTCTTC. It yields the protein CATGEGTLDEQFF.

This chain joins TRBV20-1 and TRBJ2-1, with 12 positions matching TRBD2. Looked up from germline, CDR1 is DFQATT and CDR2 is SNEGSKA (reference sequence). The junction had 5 bases not matched to a gene; V was cut back by 4 bases and J by 4 bases. The CDR3 runs 15 residues. DNA for the CDR3: TGCAGTGCTACTAGCGGGGGGGTATCATACAATGAGCAGTTCTTC. Residues: CSATSGGVSYNEQFF.

With respect to this clonotype: At one end, the junction sequence differs from germline, possibly due to a read error. The chain uses TRBV6-4 and TRBJ1-2; maybe TRBD1 (6 bases). Germline V gene sequence: CDR1 MRHNA, CDR2 SNTAGT. This CDR3 region has 12 residues. The CDR3 DNA sequence: TGTGCCAGCGGTGACAGGAACTATGGCTACACCTTC. Its protein product is CASGDRNYGYTF.

This rearrangement joins TRBV20-1 to TRBJ2-3, with D possibly matching TRBD2 (7 bases). V shed 5 bases and J shed 1 base, with 19 bases lying between them. The CDR3 has 16 residues. Germline assignment: CDR1 DFQATT and CDR2 SNEGSKA (reference sequence). CDR3: CSAPIIAGAGTDTQYF. The CDR3, as DNA: TGCAGTGCTCCTATCATCGCGGGGGCCGGCACAGATACGCAGTATTTT.

The genes are TRBV1 and TRBJ2-1; TRBD2 is the table's D call, not checked against the DNA. TRBV1 counts as a pseudogene. This CDR3 has 13 residues. The CDR3 DNA is TGCACCAGCAGCCAAGGGAGGCCCGAAGAGCAGTTCTTC. Its translation is CTSSQGRPEEQFF.

The J gene is TRBJ1-1, the V gene TRBV3-1, with D hard to call. With 4 bases removed from V and 1 base from J, the gap between germline ends came to 13 bases. Germline V gives CDR1 LGHDT, CDR2 YNNKEL (reference sequence). CDR3 length equals 15 residues. The CDR3 DNA reads TGTGCCAGCAGCCGGGGTGGTCTACGGAACACTGAAGCTTTCTTT. Translating it yields CASSRGGLRNTEAFF.

The V gene is TRBV2, the J gene TRBJ2-3, with D unresolved. The germline CDR1 and CDR2 sequences are SNHLY and FYNNEI. The ends were cut back, 6 bases at V and 2 bases at J, with 6 bases in the middle. The CDR3 contains 12 residues. DNA of the CDR3: TGTGCCAGCAGCGAAATCACAGATACGCAGTATTTT. As protein: CASSEITDTQYF.

Only a few counts were recorded for this clonotype. This sequence may be a read error, since a much larger clone differs from it by one base. V is TRBV6-5 and J is TRBJ2-6; D is uncertain. CDR1 is MNHEY, CDR2 SVGAGI, per germline. This CDR3 region has 13 residues. The CDR3 spells CASCYSGANVLTF. CDR3 DNA sequence: TGTGCCAGCTGTTACTCTGGGGCCAACGTCCTGACTTTC.

CDR3 loop: CSASAGRTGTQHF. The CDR3 DNA reads TGCAGTGCTAGTGCGGGTCGAACGGGGACCCAGCATTTT. V usage is TRBV20-1 and J usage is TRBJ1-5, with D unclear. This CDR3 is 13 amino acids long. Trimming took off 3 bases at V and 11 bases at J, with 17 bases between the two ends. Germline CDR1 reads DFQATT; CDR2 reads SNEGSKA (reference sequence).

Only a few counts were recorded for this clonotype. The chain joins TRBV11-2 to TRBJ2-7; tentative D call: TRBD1 (6 bases). Trimming removed 5 bases from V and 3 bases from J, with 14 bases in between. CDR3 length: 14 amino acids. Germline V gene sequence: CDR1 SGHAT, CDR2 FQNNGV. CDR3 DNA sequence: TGTGCCAGCAGCGTCCGGGACATAGACTACGAGCAGTACTTC. This encodes CASSVRDIDYEQYF.

This clonotype came up a few times. A clone one base away is much larger, so this may be a read error. V gene TRBV7-9 combines with J gene TRBJ2-1, with D tentatively TRBD2 (6 bases). Trimming pared 5 bases from V and 2 bases from J, leaving 10 bases between. Germline V gives CDR1 SEHNR, CDR2 FQNEAQ (reference sequence). The CDR3 totals 14 residues. As DNA, the CDR3 is TGTGCCAGCAGCCCCCGGACTACCTACAATGAGCAGTTCTTC. Translation gives CASSPRTTYNEQFF.

J is TRBJ2-1 and V is TRBV7-8; D might be TRBD1 (6 bases). CDR3 length: 14 amino acids. Trimming cost V 5 bases and J 7 bases, with 15 bases left between them. The germline V gene has CDR1 SGHVS and CDR2 FQNEAQ. As DNA, the CDR3 is TGTGCCAGCAGCCCAACCCGGACAGCTAATGAGCAGTTCTTC. Protein: CASSPTRTANEQFF.